The entry below describes one TCR beta chain. Its antigen remains unknown. The time point was: proximal margin of the surgical specimen (macroscopically non-inflamed). Patients were adults with ileal or ileocolonic Crohn's disease needing resection. The sample belongs to a study of T cell repertoires in ileal Crohn's disease. Overall study context: All patients had surgery for stricturing (61%) or penetrating (39%) disease. Findings and limits, study-wide: Compared with non-smokers, active smokers at surgery showed more clonal expansions. Mucosal expansions were suggested to be mainly CD8 T cells.

Per the germline V gene, CDR1 is MNHNS and CDR2 is SASEGT. The germline V and J ends were trimmed by 4 bases and 0 bases, with 13 bases remaining between them. CDR3 length: 15 amino acids. Sequencing used immunoSEQ multiplex PCR; TCRdb keeps in-frame clones, though not all of them. The profile shows just over 2,000 clones, 80% to 85% of them singletons. The sequence derives from an adult with Crohn's disease. The source material was ileal tissue. The rearrangement links TRBV6-1 to TRBJ2-7; the D is unclear. CDR3 nucleotides: TGTGCCAGCAGTGTGGGTTCCATGAGCTCCTACGAGCAGTACTTC. Protein product: CASSVGSMSSYEQYF.